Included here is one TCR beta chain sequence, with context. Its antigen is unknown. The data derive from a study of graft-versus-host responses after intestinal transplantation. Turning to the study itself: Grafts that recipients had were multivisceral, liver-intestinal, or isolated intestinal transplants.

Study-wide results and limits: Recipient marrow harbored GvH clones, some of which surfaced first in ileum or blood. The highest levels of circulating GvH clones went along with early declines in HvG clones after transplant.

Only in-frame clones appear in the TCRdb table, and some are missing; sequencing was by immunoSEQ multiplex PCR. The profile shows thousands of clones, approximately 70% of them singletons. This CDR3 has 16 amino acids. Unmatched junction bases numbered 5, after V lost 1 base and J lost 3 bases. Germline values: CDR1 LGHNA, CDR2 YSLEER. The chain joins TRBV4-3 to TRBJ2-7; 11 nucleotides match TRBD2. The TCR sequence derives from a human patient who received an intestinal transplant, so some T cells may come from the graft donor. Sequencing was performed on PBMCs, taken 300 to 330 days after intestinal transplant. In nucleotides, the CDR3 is TGCGCCAGCAGCCAAGTTACTAGCGGGGGCCTCTACGAGCAGTACTTC. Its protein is CASSQVTSGGLYEQYF.